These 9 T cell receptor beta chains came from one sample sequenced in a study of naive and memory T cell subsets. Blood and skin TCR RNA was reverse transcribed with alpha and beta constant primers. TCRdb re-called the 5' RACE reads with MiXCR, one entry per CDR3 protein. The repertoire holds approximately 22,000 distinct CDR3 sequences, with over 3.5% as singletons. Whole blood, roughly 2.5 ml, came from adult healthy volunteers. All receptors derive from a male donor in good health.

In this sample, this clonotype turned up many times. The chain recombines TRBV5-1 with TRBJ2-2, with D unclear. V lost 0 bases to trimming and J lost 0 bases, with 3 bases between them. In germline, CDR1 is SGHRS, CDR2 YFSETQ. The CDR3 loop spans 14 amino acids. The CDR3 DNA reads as TGCGCCAGCAGCTTGGGTACGAACACCGGGGAGCTGTTTTTT. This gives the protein CASSLGTNTGELFF.

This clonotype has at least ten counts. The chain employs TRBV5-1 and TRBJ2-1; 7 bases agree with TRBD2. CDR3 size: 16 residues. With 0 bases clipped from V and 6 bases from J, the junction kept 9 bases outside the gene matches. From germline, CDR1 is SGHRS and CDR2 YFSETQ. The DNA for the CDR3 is TGCGCCAGCAGCTTGGGCCGCCTAGCGGAAGGCAATGAGCAGTTCTTC. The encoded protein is CASSLGRLAEGNEQFF.

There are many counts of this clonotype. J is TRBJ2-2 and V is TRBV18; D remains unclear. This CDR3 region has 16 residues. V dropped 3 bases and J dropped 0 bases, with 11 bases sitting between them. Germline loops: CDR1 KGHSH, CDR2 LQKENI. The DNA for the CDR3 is TGTGCCAGCTCACCCGCACAAATCGCGAACACCGGGGAGCTGTTTTTT. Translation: CASSPAQIANTGELFF.

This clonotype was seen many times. As DNA, the CDR3 is TGTGCCAGCAGAACGGACAGGGGAAGTAATTCACCCCTCCACTTT. It specifies CASRTDRGSNSPLHF. The gene calls are TRBV6-2 or TRBV6-3 and TRBJ1-6, with 9 bases identical to TRBD1. The CDR3 length is 15 residues. V gave up 6 bases and J gave up 6 bases; unmatched junction bases: 6. Germline V gene sequence: CDR1 MNHEY, CDR2 SVGEGT.

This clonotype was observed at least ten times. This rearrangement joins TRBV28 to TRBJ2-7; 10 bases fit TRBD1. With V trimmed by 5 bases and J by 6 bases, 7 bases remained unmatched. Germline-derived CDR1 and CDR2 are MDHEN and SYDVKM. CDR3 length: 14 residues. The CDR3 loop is CASSPSTGGGEQYF. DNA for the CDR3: TGTGCCAGCAGTCCCTCGACAGGGGGCGGCGAGCAGTACTTC.

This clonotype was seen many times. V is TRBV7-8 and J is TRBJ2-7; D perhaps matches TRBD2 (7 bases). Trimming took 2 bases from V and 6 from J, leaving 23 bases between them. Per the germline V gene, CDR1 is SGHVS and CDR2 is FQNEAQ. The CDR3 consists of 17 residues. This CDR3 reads CASSLREGGRGVAEQYF. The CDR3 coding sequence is TGTGCCAGCAGCTTAAGGGAGGGAGGCAGGGGAGTTGCCGAGCAGTACTTC.

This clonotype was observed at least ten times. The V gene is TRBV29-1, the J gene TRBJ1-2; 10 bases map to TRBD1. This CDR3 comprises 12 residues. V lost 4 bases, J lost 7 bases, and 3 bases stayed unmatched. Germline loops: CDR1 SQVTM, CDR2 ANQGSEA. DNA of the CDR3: TGCAGCGTTGTGACAGGGGGCATTGGCTACACCTTC. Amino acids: CSVVTGGIGYTF.

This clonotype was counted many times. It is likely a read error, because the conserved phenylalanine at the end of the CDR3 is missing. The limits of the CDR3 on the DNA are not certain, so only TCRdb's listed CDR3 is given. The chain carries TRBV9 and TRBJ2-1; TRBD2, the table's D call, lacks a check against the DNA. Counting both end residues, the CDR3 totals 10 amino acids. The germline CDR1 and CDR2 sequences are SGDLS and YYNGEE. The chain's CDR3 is CASSVVLAGI.

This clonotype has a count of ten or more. The chain's CDR3 is CASSPTGREQYF. The CDR3 coding sequence is TGTGCCAGCTCACCTACTGGTCGGGAGCAGTACTTC. The genes are TRBV18 and TRBJ2-7; D is uncertain. CDR3 length: 12 amino acids. Looked up from germline, CDR1 is KGHSH and CDR2 is LQKENI. The V end was cut by 3 bases, the J end by 7 bases, with 10 bases between.